The T cell receptor beta chain described here comes from a study of OX40 agonist ivuxolimab in advanced cancers. Looking at the study overall: Patients undergoing dose escalation presented with hepatocellular carcinoma, melanoma, renal cell or head and neck cancer. Partial responses occurred in Three dose-escalation patients, one with hepatocellular carcinoma and two with cutaneous melanoma.

This clone was observed a single time. What it binds is unknown. Study-wide findings and caveats: Antigen specificity of clonally expanded peripheral T cells was not established.

V shed 4 bases and J shed 9 bases, with 17 bases lying between them. There are 14 residues in the CDR3. Germline V lookup: CDR1 SGHRS, CDR2 YFSETQ. Some clones are missing from TCRdb's copy, which holds only in-frame ones; the method was immunoSEQ multiplex PCR. The profile covers 80,000 to 85,000 clones, with 70% to 90% appearing a single time and 6.5% taken by the ten largest. Sequenced here: CD4+ or CD8+ T cells sorted from blood, sampled in a trial of the OX40 agonist ivuxolimab. V and J are TRBV5-1 and TRBJ2-1; D may be TRBD2 (5 bases). This receptor was identified in an adult with an advanced solid tumor such as melanoma, head and neck, liver or kidney cancer. CDR3 sequence (DNA): TGCGCCAGCAGCCCCGGAGGACGCACGACTGAGCAGTTCTTC. This encodes CASSPGGRTTEQFF.